Reported below is one TCR beta chain. The table lists this clone with a few counts. Its antigen is unknown. No per-base quality is available; no much larger clone lies one base away. Via the germline V gene, CDR1 is SNHLY and CDR2 FYNNEI. The CDR3 sequence holds 16 residues, the cysteine and phenylalanine included. CDR3 DNA is the only sequence kept; it has 48 bases, read in frame from the first base. Trimming at the junction amounts to 6 bases on V and 0 bases on J, and the germline ends lie 15 bases apart. The source of the sample is a study of blood T cell repertoires in COVID-19 (dated by TCRdb to 2020 to 2021). Context from the whole study: Samples from collaborators originated in the United States, Italy and Spain and spanned both the acute and convalescent phases of COVID-19. Samples came from the ongoing ImmuneRACE study (first 160 participants) plus 1,254 subjects from 6 global collaborators. A de-identified subject ID, COVID-19 status, age in years and sex were almost always included in the sample metadata. Where available, HLA class I and class II types were obtained from metadata supplied by the sample provider rather than from assay-based typing. Subjects who had been exposed to COVID-19, were actively infected with it, or had recovered from it provided the deeply sampled blood TCRbeta repertoires that made up the dataset. The repertoires were made available in a free public database intended to serve as a resource for research on the immune response to SARS-CoV-2. The material from the prospective study consisted of cDNA or gDNA derived from T cells, B-cell-depleted T cells, or PBMCs.

Whole blood was collected in K2EDTA tubes by collaborating institutions according to the institutions' own protocols. For TCRbeta analysis, collaborators shipped samples as frozen whole blood, isolated PBMCs, or DNA extracted from either of those sample types. The research as a whole found: The quantity of clinical and demographic metadata differed by source and by participant and was supplied without curation.

TCRbeta CDR3 regions were amplified from genomic DNA using the immunoSEQ Assay, a bias-controlled multiplex PCR. On the study's bioinformatics: The number of nucleated cells in each sample was estimated by amplification of reference gene primers within the assay. Sequence reads were collapsed and filtered to measure the absolute abundance of every unique TCRbeta CDR3 rearrangement. For each sample, productive Simpson clonality was calculated by taking the square root of Simpson's diversity index across productive rearrangements. Entries here come from immuneACCESS through TCRdb and include only in-frame sequences with V and J called. Some clones fail to appear in such tables; in the studies checked, an unresolved V gene covers under half of the shortfall, and the cause of the remainder is unknown. The DNA was the basis for D and trimming; V, J and clone size are from that table. This sample has approximately 140,000 clones in its table, and around three quarters of those were observed once. The top ten constitute approximately 3.5% of the sample.

The chain employs TRBV2 and TRBJ1-5, with no confidently assigned D gene. The sequence was obtained from a man aged 55-75 years with acute or convalescent COVID-19. The source material was peripheral blood. The bases read TGTGCCAGCAGGGGCGCAGGTGGCTATAGCAATCAGCCCCAGCATTTT. It is translated as CASRGAGGYSNQPQHF.